These T cell receptor beta chains were read from a single sample in a study of blood T cell repertoires in COVID-19. Here immunoSEQ multiplex PCR was the method, and the copy in TCRdb shows in-frame clones only, minus some. The sample consists of about 230,000 clones, 85% to 90% of them appearing once. What was sequenced was peripheral blood. Receptors were obtained from a man aged 50 to 59 with COVID-19, enrolled during active disease. The CDR3 runs from the conserved cysteine through the conserved F or W. A D gene is named only where the DNA matches it firmly. The size field is filled for only some rows; it gives once, few, many or a size class.

v_call	j_call	d_call	clone_size	cdr3_aa	cdr3_nt
TRBV11-2	TRBJ2-3	TRBD2	.	CASSPGGAGGFYTDTQYF	TGTGCCAGCAGCCCCGGAGGGGCGGGGGGGTTTTACACAGATACGCAGTATTTT
TRBV5-1	TRBJ1-1	.	.	CASSFGIGLNTEAFF	TGCGCCAGCAGCTTCGGGATCGGGCTGAACACTGAAGCTTTCTTT
TRBV15	TRBJ2-3	.	.	CATSREGLVYTQYF	TGTGCCACCAGCAGAGAGGGTCTAGTTTATACGCAGTATTTT
TRBV5-1	TRBJ2-7	TRBD1	.	CASSLAVTGVGEQYF	TGCGCCAGCAGCTTGGCGGTGACAGGGGTTGGGGAGCAGTACTTC
TRBV30	TRBJ1-2	.	.	CAWSRVPLDYGYTF	TGTGCCTGGAGTCGAGTGCCCCTTGACTATGGCTACACCTTC
TRBV3-1/TRBV3-2	TRBJ2-1	TRBD2	.	CASWGGYNEQFF	TGTGCCAGCTGGGGGGGCTACAATGAGCAGTTCTTC
TRBV7-2	TRBJ2-1	.	.	CASSFETRYNEQFF	TGTGCCAGCAGCTTCGAGACTCGCTACAATGAGCAGTTCTTC
TRBV24-1	TRBJ1-5	TRBD1	.	CATSDVRTGSNQPQHF	TGTGCCACCAGTGATGTAAGGACAGGGAGCAATCAGCCCCAGCATTTT
TRBV9	TRBJ2-5	TRBD2	.	CASSAISSGAQETQYF	TGTGCCAGCAGCGCCATATCTAGCGGGGCCCAAGAGACCCAGTACTTC
TRBV2	TRBJ2-5	TRBD2	.	CASSDLGLRLGTQYF	TGTGCCAGCAGCGATTTGGGACTACGATTGGGGACCCAGTACTTC
TRBV18	TRBJ2-3	.	.	CASSLGSEDTQYF	TGTGCCAGCTCACTCGGGAGCGAAGATACGCAGTATTTT
TRBV30	TRBJ1-5	.	.	CAWSRDNSNQPQHF	TGTGCCTGGAGCCGGGACAATAGCAATCAGCCCCAGCATTTT
TRBV5-6	TRBJ2-7	.	.	CASSEETGYEQYF	TGTGCCAGCAGCGAAGAGACAGGCTACGAGCAGTACTTC
TRBV29-1	TRBJ1-1	TRBD1	.	CSVATGTGATEAFF	TGCAGCGTGGCTACCGGGACAGGGGCCACTGAAGCTTTCTTT
TRBV6-5	TRBJ2-7	TRBD1	.	CASSRGQGNYEQYF	TGTGCCAGCAGTCGAGGACAGGGGAACTACGAGCAGTACTTC
TRBV5-1	TRBJ2-7	TRBD1	.	CASSLGTGYEQYF	TGCGCCAGCAGCTTGGGGACAGGTTACGAGCAGTACTTC
TRBV9	TRBJ2-1	.	.	CASSSSGARHNEQFF	TGTGCCAGCAGCTCGTCAGGGGCGCGCCACAATGAGCAGTTCTTC
TRBV5-4	TRBJ2-2	.	.	CASSLDSSRTGELFF	TGTGCCAGCAGCTTGGATTCTAGCCGCACCGGGGAGCTGTTTTTT
TRBV9	TRBJ1-1	.	few	CASSVAPSGEAFF	TGTGCCAGCAGCGTAGCCCCCTCGGGGGAAGCTTTCTTT
TRBV29-1	TRBJ2-7	.	.	CSVDRDLAGEQYF	TGCAGCGTTGATAGGGACCTCGCGGGAGAGCAGTACTTC
TRBV7-2	TRBJ2-1	TRBD2	.	CASSPAGVEQFF	TGTGCCAGCAGCCCGGCGGGGGTTGAGCAGTTCTTC
TRBV9	TRBJ1-6	.	few	CASSSGLNYNSPLHF	TGTGCCAGCAGCTCCGGTCTTAACTATAATTCACCCCTCCACTTT
TRBV18	TRBJ2-7	TRBD1	.	CASSPRTGVSYEQYF	TGTGCCAGCTCACCCAGGACAGGGGTTTCCTACGAGCAGTACTTC
TRBV5-1	TRBJ1-1	TRBD1	.	CASSLTGGTFMNTEAFF	TGCGCCAGCAGCTTAACAGGGGGGACCTTTATGAACACTGAAGCTTTCTTT
TRBV6-6	TRBJ1-6	.	.	CASSYRQGNSPLHF	TGTGCCAGCAGTTACCGGCAGGGTAATTCACCCCTCCACTTT
TRBV19	TRBJ2-1	.	.	CASSIGGAAYNEQFF	TGTGCCAGTAGTATTGGGGGCGCAGCCTACAATGAGCAGTTCTTC
TRBV7-2	TRBJ2-5	.	.	CASSHGHGETQYF	TGTGCCAGCAGCCACGGACATGGGGAGACCCAGTACTTC
TRBV29-1	TRBJ1-2	TRBD1	.	CSVERDRGPTWGYTF	TGCAGCGTTGAGCGGGACAGGGGGCCGACTTGGGGCTACACCTTC
TRBV18	TRBJ2-1	TRBD2	.	CASSPIAGEGQFF	TGTGCCAGCTCACCAATAGCGGGGGAAGGGCAGTTCTTC
TRBV4-2	TRBJ1-3	.	.	CASGDSKRVAGNTIYF	TGTGCCAGCGGCGACAGTAAACGGGTGGCTGGAAACACCATATATTTT
TRBV4-1	TRBJ2-2	.	once	CASSQDGTPRVTGELFF	TGCGCCAGCAGCCAAGATGGGACTCCGCGGGTCACCGGGGAGCTGTTTTTT
TRBV7-2	TRBJ2-1	.	.	CASSRRVANEQFF	TGTGCCAGCAGCCGCAGGGTTGCCAATGAGCAGTTCTTC
TRBV28	TRBJ1-5	.	.	CASRTSLLGTHQPQHF	TGTGCCAGCAGGACCTCCTTGCTTGGGACTCATCAGCCCCAGCATTTT